The entry below gives a single TCR beta chain sequence along with its context. Its target is not known. CDR1 SGHRS and CDR2 YFSETQ come from the germline V gene. The CDR3 loop spans 16 amino acids. Germline trimming cut 1 base from V and 5 bases from J; bases unmatched to any gene: 8. Time point of the sample: week 35, safety follow-up. One vaccine dose held 300 ug of mutant IDH1 20-mer peptide and came with topical imiquimod. These data belong to a study of a mutant IDH1 vaccine in newly diagnosed glioma. The table came from immunoSEQ multiplex PCR; TCRdb's copy has only in-frame clones and leaves some out. The sample has 45,000 to 55,000 clones; approximately 80% are singletons.

The sequence was obtained from a man aged 35 to 55 with glioma. Sequenced here: PBMCs, sampled from a glioma patient whose treatment included an IDH1 peptide vaccine. V and J are TRBV5-1 and TRBJ2-3; 9 bases fit TRBD2. CDR3 DNA: TGCGCCAGCAGCTTGTTGGCGGGGGGGCAAGGAGATACGCAGTATTTT. Translation gives CASSLLAGGQGDTQYF. The full variable domain, completed using reference TRBV5-1 and TRBJ2-3, is KAGVTQTPRYLIKTRGQQVTLSCSPISGHRSVSWYQQTPGQGLQFLFEYFSETQRNKGNFPGRFSGRQFSNSRSEMNVSTLELGDSALYLCASSLLAGGQGDTQYFGPGTRLTVL.